This record concerns one T cell receptor beta chain sequence. CDR1 is MNHEY, CDR2 SVGAGI, per germline. CDR3 size: 13 residues. The trim removed 8 bases at V and 5 bases at J, leaving 4 bases unmatched. The data derive from a study of blood T cell repertoires in COVID-19. The table came from immunoSEQ multiplex PCR; TCRdb's copy has only in-frame clones and leaves some out. Of around 150,000 clones in the sample, roughly four fifths were seen once. This sequence was found in a woman aged 55-75 years with acute or convalescent COVID-19. The sequencing input was peripheral blood. The chain employs TRBV6-5 and TRBJ1-4; TRBD1 matches 8 bases. The chain's CDR3 is CASQRQGNEKLFF. As DNA, the CDR3 is TGTGCCAGCCAAAGACAGGGGAATGAAAAACTGTTTTTT.